Listed below are T cell receptor beta chains from one sample, sequenced in a study of shared clonotypes between healthy human individuals. TCRdb's table, derived via immunoSEQ multiplex PCR, lists solely in-frame clones and lacks some. The table includes about 2.2 million clones, 80% to 95% detected once. Sample: naive CD8+ T cells from PBMCs. All receptors come from a man aged 18 to 29 in good health. Some clones in this sample may be carry-over from other donors' samples. Each CDR3 is given with its conserved first and last residue. The D gene is left open where the match is weak. For some rows the clone size is stated as once, few or many, or as a class when expanded; others skip it.

once	TRBJ2-5	TRBD1	TRBV28	TGTGCCAGCAGCCCGGGACAGGCACAAGAGACCCAGTACTTC	CASSPGQAQETQYF
.	TRBJ2-7	.	TRBV11-1	TGTGCCAGCAGCTTATCAGCCGGAGACTACGAGCAGTACTTC	CASSLSAGDYEQYF
.	TRBJ1-5	.	TRBV27	TGTGCCAGCAGTTTATTCGGCAGCGATCAGCCCCAGCATTTT	CASSLFGSDQPQHF
.	TRBJ2-1	.	TRBV7-8	TGTGCCAGCAGCTTAGCTCAGGGCGGGGTCAACAATGAGCAGTTCTTC	CASSLAQGGVNNEQFF
.	TRBJ2-2	.	TRBV7-6	TGTGCCAGCACGCTTCTTGGAGCCCAGGGAGCCGGGGAGCTGTTTTTT	CASTLLGAQGAGELFF
.	TRBJ2-2	TRBD1	TRBV6-1	TGTGCCAGCAGTGAATGGACAGGGGCCGCCGGGGAGCTGTTTTTT	CASSEWTGAAGELFF
.	TRBJ1-2	.	TRBV21-1	TGTGCCAGCAGCAAGGGCCCCAGCTACACCTTC	CASSKGPSYTF
once	TRBJ1-5	.	TRBV7-2	TGTGCCAGCAGCAACAGGGTTAGCAATCAGCCCCAGCATTTT	CASSNRVSNQPQHF
.	TRBJ1-1	.	TRBV28	TGTGCCAGCAGCTACGGACAGCCGAACACTGAAGCTTTCTTT	CASSYGQPNTEAFF
.	TRBJ1-1	.	TRBV5-1	TGCGCCAGCAGCTTGGGCATCCAAGCTTTCTTT	CASSLGIQAFF
.	TRBJ2-1	TRBD1	TRBV27	TGTGCCAGCAGTTTGCAGGGGGCGATATACTACAATGAGCAGTTCTTC	CASSLQGAIYYNEQFF
once	TRBJ2-7	TRBD1	TRBV25-1	TGTGCCAGCGCTTTCCCGTCTGGGACAGGTGGATCGTACGAGCAGTACTTC	CASAFPSGTGGSYEQYF
.	TRBJ2-1	.	TRBV11-2	TGTGCCAGCAGCGACAGTGGGGGCGGCGGGACTTACAATGAGCAGTTCTTC	CASSDSGGGGTYNEQFF
.	TRBJ2-1	.	TRBV27	TGTGCCAGCAGTTTAGTATGGGGACACTACAATGAGCAGTTCTTC	CASSLVWGHYNEQFF
.	TRBJ2-7	.	TRBV7-8	TGTGCCAGCAGCGTGCTGAGTGGCGATTCCTACGAGCAGTACTTC	CASSVLSGDSYEQYF
.	TRBJ2-2	.	TRBV5-1	TGCGCCAGCAGCTTCCCGCTCGAGGGGGGAAAAAACACCGGGGAGCTGTTTTTT	CASSFPLEGGKNTGELFF
.	TRBJ1-2	.	TRBV29-1	TGCAGCGTTTATAAGGAAACCGGGACCCCTTGGGGCTACACCTTC	CSVYKETGTPWGYTF
.	TRBJ2-7	.	TRBV11-2	TGTGCCAGCAGCTTAGCGGGCTTTCTGGGACGGGAGCAGTACTTC	CASSLAGFLGREQYF
.	TRBJ2-7	.	TRBV28	TGTGCCAGCAGTCGGACAGCATCCTACGAGCAGTACTTC	CASSRTASYEQYF
.	TRBJ2-4	.	TRBV5-6	TGTGCCAGCAGCTCGGGGACTGGAAACATTCAGTACTTC	CASSSGTGNIQYF
once	TRBJ2-1	.	TRBV7-9	TGTGCCAGCAGCCCTATAGCGGCTATCTACAATGAGCAGTTCTTC	CASSPIAAIYNEQFF
.	TRBJ1-5	TRBD1	TRBV6-1	TGTGCCAGCAGTGAATTGAGGGGGCTGAGTTCTAGTCAGCCCCAGCATTTT	CASSELRGLSSSQPQHF
.	TRBJ2-5	TRBD2	TRBV15	TGTGCCACCAGCAGAGGCGGACTAGCGGGATGGGAGACCCAGTACTTC	CATSRGGLAGWETQYF
.	TRBJ2-2	.	TRBV5-1	TGCGCCAGCAGCTTGGAATGGCTTACCGGGGAGCTGTTTTTT	CASSLEWLTGELFF
.	TRBJ2-1	.	TRBV27	TGTGCCAGCAGTTCCCGGGCAGAGTACAATGAGCAGTTCTTC	CASSSRAEYNEQFF
.	TRBJ2-2	.	TRBV19	TGTGCCATTCGGATGGGCACCGGGGAGCTGTTTTTT	CAIRMGTGELFF
.	TRBJ1-1	.	TRBV28	TGTGCCAGCAGTTTACGCGCTTTAGGGGAATCTGAAGCTTTCTTT	CASSLRALGESEAFF
.	TRBJ2-3	.	TRBV7-8	TGTGCCAGCAGCCCAAAATTCACAGATACGCAGTATTTT	CASSPKFTDTQYF
.	TRBJ1-1	.	TRBV13	TGTGCCAGCAGGGGCTTCCGAGACTCCCTCCAGAACACTGAAGCTTTCTTT	CASRGFRDSLQNTEAFF
.	TRBJ2-3	.	TRBV12-5	TGTGCTAGTGGTTTGGACCCAGATACGCAGTATTTT	CASGLDPDTQYF
few	TRBJ2-7	.	TRBV19	TGTGCCAGTAGTATTGGGTTGGACGCCTACGAGCAGTACTTC	CASSIGLDAYEQYF
.	TRBJ2-7	TRBD2	TRBV5-5	TGTGCCAGCACACTGACTAGCGGGAGGTCCTACGAGCAGTACTTC	CASTLTSGRSYEQYF
.	TRBJ2-2	.	TRBV27	TGTGCCAGCAGTTTATCTGGGGGTCCCGGGGAGCTGTTTTTT	CASSLSGGPGELFF
.	TRBJ1-2	.	TRBV15	TGTGCCACCAGCAGAGATCTTTATCAGGGGCAGGGCTACACCTTC	CATSRDLYQGQGYTF
few	TRBJ2-7	.	TRBV5-6	TGTGCCAGCAGCGCACTGACGGGCCCCTACGAGCAGTACTTC	CASSALTGPYEQYF
.	TRBJ2-7	.	TRBV28	TGTGCCAGCAGTTTATCCCAAATGTACGAGCAGTACTTC	CASSLSQMYEQYF
.	TRBJ2-7	TRBD1	TRBV29-1	TGCAGCGTTGCCGGAACGGGACAGGGATACGAGCAGTACTTC	CSVAGTGQGYEQYF
.	TRBJ2-5	.	TRBV6-1	TGTGCCAGCAGTGAAGGGAGGTCCCTGTACCAAGAGACCCAGTACTTC	CASSEGRSLYQETQYF
.	TRBJ1-1	TRBD1	TRBV5-5	TGTGCCAGCCCGGACAGGGGGCCTGAAGCTTTCTTT	CASPDRGPEAFF
.	TRBJ2-1	TRBD2	TRBV28	TGTGCCAGCAGTTTAACTAGCGGGACCTTCTCGAGTGAGCAGTTCTTC	CASSLTSGTFSSEQFF
.	TRBJ2-5	.	TRBV4-3	TGCGCCAGCAGCCCCGGTCAGTACCAAGAGACCCAGTACTTC	CASSPGQYQETQYF
.	TRBJ2-1	.	TRBV2	TGTGCCAGCAGAGTTTCAGGGGACAATGAGCAGTTCTTC	CASRVSGDNEQFF
.	TRBJ2-5	.	TRBV28	TGTGCCAGCAGTTTATTAGGAGAGACCCAGTACTTC	CASSLLGETQYF
once	TRBJ2-7	.	TRBV7-2	TGTGCCAGCAGCTCCCCCGCCACCTACGAGCAGTACTTC	CASSSPATYEQYF
.	TRBJ2-2	TRBD2	TRBV10-3	TGTGCCGCGGGAGACACCGGGGAGCTGTTTTTT	CAAGDTGELFF
.	TRBJ2-7	.	TRBV6-6	TGTGCCAGCAGTTACAACAAGCAAACCTACGAGCAGTACTTC	CASSYNKQTYEQYF
.	TRBJ2-7	.	TRBV19	TGTGCCAGTAGCGAGGTAGAGGGCTACGAGCAGTACTTC	CASSEVEGYEQYF
.	TRBJ2-7	.	TRBV28	TGTGCCAGCAGTTTCGGCTTAAATTACGAGCAGTACTTC	CASSFGLNYEQYF
.	TRBJ2-6	.	TRBV5-1	TGCGCCAGCAGCTTGTCGGCGTCAGGGGCCAACGTCCTGACTTTC	CASSLSASGANVLTF
.	TRBJ1-2	TRBD1	TRBV5-1	TGCGCCAGCAGCTCGGAGACAGGGCCGTCCTATGGCTACACCTTC	CASSSETGPSYGYTF
.	TRBJ2-1	.	TRBV11-2	TGTGCCAGCAGTCCGCGAGGTGGTAGAGCCGACCGGAATGAGCAGTTCTTC	CASSPRGGRADRNEQFF
.	TRBJ2-7	.	TRBV5-6	TGTGCCAGCAGCCTCACTCCGGGGCGGGAGCAGTACTTC	CASSLTPGREQYF
.	TRBJ2-3	.	TRBV19	TGTGCCAGTAGTCAAAGAGCGGGCATCACAGATACGCAGTATTTT	CASSQRAGITDTQYF
.	TRBJ2-4	.	TRBV11-2	TGTGCCAGCAGCCCCCTGAGCATTCAGTACTTC	CASSPLSIQYF
.	TRBJ2-1	.	TRBV11-2	TGTGCCAGCAGCTCCGTGAAGGGTACTTACAATGAGCAGTTCTTC	CASSSVKGTYNEQFF